A single sample gave rise to the 22 T cell receptor beta chains below, sequenced in a study of HIV-infected patients and healthy controls (dated by TCRdb to between 2014 and 2016). The library was obtained by 5' RACE. Sequencing used an Illumina MiSeq. SuperScript III was used to reverse transcribe 500 ng RNA with primers targeting the alpha and beta constant regions. Separate libraries for the alpha and beta chains were generated through chain-specific third strand synthesis that incorporated multiplexing indices. TCRdb applied fastp at Q25 and MiXCR to the public reads, then kept only in-frame beta chains. Every distinct CDR3 protein forms one entry, paired with its most common genes and DNA. Recorded for this sample are around 20,000 distinct CDR3 sequences; roughly 9% of them occurred a single time. Over 5% of the sample belongs to the ten largest clones. Since whole blood was used without any cell fractionation, the repertoire reflected all peripheral T cells in unsorted form.

Material: blood. The receptors shown here come from an adult in good health.

This clonotype was counted ten times or more. J is TRBJ2-7 and V is TRBV5-6, with TRBD2 identical over 10 bases. Germline assignment: CDR1 SGHDT and CDR2 YYEEEE. The ends lost 2 bases at V and 0 bases at J; junction bases unmatched: 5. CDR3 length equals 16 residues. The CDR3 DNA reads as TGTGCCAGCAGCTTCCCTAGCGGGGGTAGCTCCTACGAGCAGTACTTC. It specifies CASSFPSGGSSYEQYF.

This clonotype was recorded many times. J is TRBJ2-1 and V is TRBV6-1, with 8 bases aligning to TRBD2. The CDR3 contains 16 residues. V lost 7 bases and J lost 1; bases outside the gene matches: 9. Per the germline V gene, CDR1 is MNHNS and CDR2 is SASEGT. This chain's CDR3 is CASIVATGGSYNEQFF. CDR3 nucleotides: TGTGCCAGCATTGTGGCGACGGGAGGGTCCTACAATGAGCAGTTCTTC.

This clonotype was seen repeatedly, ten times or more. This chain links TRBV4-2 with TRBJ2-3, with 7 bases that match TRBD2. The CDR3 totals 16 residues. Germline CDR1 reads LGHNA; CDR2 reads YNFKEQ. The V gene end was trimmed by 2 bases and the J gene end by 2 bases; junction bases not matched to a gene: 7. The CDR3 DNA reads TGTGCCAGCAGCCAATCCGAGCGGGATATCACAGATACGCAGTATTTT. Translated: CASSQSERDITDTQYF.

This clonotype showed up many times. The CDR3 region is CASSTLQGRSGEQYF. For the CDR3, the DNA is TGTGCCAGCAGCACCCTACAGGGTCGGTCGGGCGAGCAGTACTTC. The V call is TRBV5-5, the J call TRBJ2-7, with D possibly being TRBD1 (6 bases). With 4 bases removed from V and 6 bases from J, the gap between germline ends came to 20 bases. Germline lookup yields CDR1 SGHKS and CDR2 YYEKEE (reference sequence). The CDR3 has 15 residues.

At least ten counts were recorded for this clonotype. The chain employs TRBV5-1 and TRBJ1-1; the D is unclear. The CDR3 has 11 residues. V lost 4 bases and J lost 3, with 4 bases in between. CDR1 and CDR2 from the germline V gene are SGHRS and YFSETQ. CDR3 region: CASSGDTEAFF. Written as DNA, the CDR3 is TGCGCCAGCAGCGGGGACACTGAAGCTTTCTTT.

This clonotype showed up many times. V is TRBV5-4 and J is TRBJ2-7; D may correspond to TRBD1 or TRBD2 (5 bases each). CDR3 length equals 16 residues. V lost 7 bases and J lost 5, with 25 bases in between. Germline assignment: CDR1 SGHNT and CDR2 YYREEE (reference sequence). CDR3 protein: CASFDGTDDLWDEQYF. The CDR3 DNA sequence: TGTGCCAGCTTCGACGGGACCGACGACTTATGGGACGAGCAGTACTTC.

The CDR3 here is CASSPDRGHYEQYF. The DNA for the CDR3 is TGTGCCAGCAGTCCGGACAGGGGGCACTACGAGCAGTACTTC. This sequence joins TRBV6-5 and TRBJ2-7; 11 nucleotides agree with TRBD1. CDR1 MNHEY and CDR2 SVGAGI come from the germline V gene. The V segment lost 5 bases and the J segment 3 bases; nucleotides outside the gene matches: 3. The CDR3 consists of 14 residues.

This clonotype has a count of ten or more. J is TRBJ2-3 and V is TRBV15; D call uncertain. V gave up 1 base and J gave up 5 bases, with 13 bases separating them. This CDR3 region has 15 residues. The V gene's germline CDR1 is LNHNV and CDR2 YYDKDF (reference sequence). The CDR3 DNA sequence: TGTGCCACCAGCAGAGCCCTTAGCTTGGGAGATACGCAGTATTTT. Its protein is CATSRALSLGDTQYF. Full variable domain (outside the CDR3, taken from reference TRBV15 and TRBJ2-3): DAMVIQNPRYQVTQFGKPVTLSCSQTLNHNVMYWYQQKSSQAPKLLFHYYDKDFNNEADTPDNFQSRRPNTSFCFLDIRSPGLGDTAMYLCATSRALSLGDTQYFGPGTRLTVL.

In this sample, this clonotype turned up many times. The J gene is TRBJ1-1, the V gene TRBV29-1; D possibly corresponds to TRBD1 (6 bases). V lost 4 bases and J lost 1, with 10 bases in between. CDR3 length equals 13 residues. Germline CDR1 is SQVTM and CDR2 is ANQGSEA. The CDR3 coding sequence is TGCAGCGTTGGTGCAGGGGAGAACACTGAAGCTTTCTTT. Translated: CSVGAGENTEAFF.

This clonotype is deemed medium-sized (0.01 to 0.1%). The chain combines TRBV11-1 with TRBJ2-7; weak D call: TRBD1 (6 bases). V was cut by 5 bases and J by 4 bases, with 12 bases left in between. Germline values: CDR1 SGHAT, CDR2 FQDESV (reference sequence). This CDR3 comprises 13 residues. The CDR3 nucleotides are TGTGCCAGCAGCCGAGGACAGACTTACGAGCAGTACTTC. Translation gives CASSRGQTYEQYF.

The V call is TRBV5-4, the J call TRBJ2-7, with 13 bases identical to TRBD2. CDR1 is SGHNT and CDR2 is YYREEE in the germline V gene (reference sequence). CDR3 length: 14 amino acids. V shed 4 bases, J shed 5 bases, and the junction held 3 bases outside the gene matches. For the CDR3, the DNA is TGTGCCAGCAGCCGACTAGCGGGAGGTCACGAGCAGTACTTC. Protein sequence: CASSRLAGGHEQYF.

The chain recombines TRBV2 with TRBJ2-7, with 7 bases aligning to TRBD2. From germline, CDR1 is SNHLY and CDR2 FYNNEI. With V trimmed by 1 base and J by 2 bases, 2 bases remained unmatched. This CDR3 is built from 14 residues. CDR3 sequence: CASSEVSGTYEQYF. CDR3 in DNA: TGTGCCAGCAGTGAAGTGAGCGGGACCTACGAGCAGTACTTC.

This clonotype has ten or more counts. CDR3: CASSPDRGSNSIYEQYF. DNA of the CDR3: TGCGCCAGCAGCCCGGACAGGGGGTCGAATTCCATATACGAGCAGTACTTC. The chain is built from TRBV4-1 and TRBJ2-7; 10 bases match TRBD1. Trimming at V came to 4 bases and at J to 4 bases, leaving 13 bases not matched to a gene. CDR1 is MGHRA, CDR2 YSYEKL, per germline. The CDR3 runs to 17 residues.

This clonotype was seen at least ten times. The chain has TRBV20-1 and TRBJ2-3; 7 bases are shared with TRBD2. CDR1 and CDR2 (germline): DFQATT, SNEGSKA (reference sequence). CDR3 size: 17 residues. V shed 3 bases, J shed 4 bases, and the junction held 16 bases outside the gene matches. The CDR3 region has the DNA TGCAGTGCTAGCACTCATAGAATAGAGGGAGGGCCAGATACGCAGTATTTT. This translates into CSASTHRIEGGPDTQYF.

The sample holds a few counts of this clonotype. J is TRBJ1-1 and V is TRBV5-1; 8 bases fit TRBD1. V was pared by 4 bases and J by 3 bases, with 8 bases of the junction left unmatched. Germline V gene data show CDR1 as SGHRS and CDR2 as YFSETQ. This CDR3 is 15 amino acids long. The DNA of the CDR3 is TGCGCCAGCAGCGGAGGACAGGGAAGATACACTGAAGCTTTCTTT. This gives the protein CASSGGQGRYTEAFF.

This clonotype was picked up many times. The chain employs TRBV20-1 and TRBJ2-1, with 13 bases fitting TRBD2. CDR3 size: 14 residues. Germline CDR1 DFQATT, CDR2 SNEGSKA (reference sequence). V was pared by 1 base and J by 10 bases, with 4 bases of the junction left unmatched. The DNA for the CDR3 is TGCAGTGCTAGAGCGGGACTAGCGGGAATCGAGCAGTTCTTC. This translates into CSARAGLAGIEQFF.

The V and J genes are TRBV19 and TRBJ2-3; 14 positions match TRBD2. CDR3 length: 17 residues. Per germline, CDR1 LNHDA and CDR2 SQIVND (reference sequence). Germline trimming cut 2 bases from V and 6 bases from J; bases unmatched to any gene: 7. For the CDR3, the DNA is TGTGCCAGTAGTATACCCGGACTAGCGGGAGGTATGGATACGCAGTATTTT. This translates into CASSIPGLAGGMDTQYF. The full variable domain, completed using reference TRBV19 and TRBJ2-3, is DGGITQSPKYLFRKEGQNVTLSCEQNLNHDAMYWYRQDPGQGLRLIYYSQIVNDFQKGDIAEGYSVSREKKESFPLTVTSAQKNPTAFYLCASSIPGLAGGMDTQYFGPGTRLTVL.

This clonotype was seen at least ten times. This chain links TRBV4-1 with TRBJ2-5, with 9 bases matching TRBD2. The CDR3 length is 16 residues. The junction had 9 bases not matched to a gene; V was cut back by 3 bases and J by 4 bases. Germline V gene data show CDR1 as MGHRA and CDR2 as YSYEKL. CDR3 amino acids: CASSHVLAGLPETQYF. In DNA, the CDR3 is TGCGCCAGCAGCCACGTTCTAGCGGGACTGCCAGAGACCCAGTACTTC.

This clonotype was recorded many times. The chain recombines TRBV6-2 or TRBV6-3 with TRBJ2-1; TRBD2 matches at 8 bases. V gave up 4 bases and J gave up 0 bases; unmatched junction bases: 8. Germline CDR1 and CDR2: MNHEY and SVGEGT. The CDR3 is made up of 17 amino acids. The CDR3 protein is CASSSRTSGYSYNEQFF. The CDR3 region has the DNA TGTGCCAGCAGTTCCCGAACTAGCGGATACTCCTACAATGAGCAGTTCTTC.

This clonotype was seen many times. This sequence joins TRBV7-9 and TRBJ1-5; D is ambiguous. Germline V gene sequence: CDR1 SEHNR, CDR2 FQNEAQ (reference sequence). The germline V and J ends were trimmed by 0 bases and 4 bases, with 10 bases remaining between them. This CDR3 is built from 15 residues. The DNA for the CDR3 is TGTGCCAGCAGCTTAGCGTCGGTGGTAAATCAGCCCCAGCATTTT. This codes for CASSLASVVNQPQHF.

The sample holds many counts of this clonotype. This chain connects TRBV5-1 to TRBJ2-7; possibly TRBD1 for D (6 bases). The CDR3 has 14 amino acids. Germline assignment: CDR1 SGHRS and CDR2 YFSETQ. Trimming removed 1 base at V and 2 bases at J, with 10 bases between. The CDR3 bases are TGCGCCAGCAGCTTGACAGGGTCGGCCTACGAGCAGTACTTC. Translating gives CASSLTGSAYEQYF.

This clonotype is labeled as medium-sized. The rearrangement joins TRBV24-1 to TRBJ2-1; no clear D gene. V was clipped by 3 bases and J by 5 bases, with 7 bases between them. CDR1 and CDR2 from the germline V gene are KGHDR and SFDVKD. The CDR3 consists of 13 residues. The CDR3 reads CATSDGYNNEQFF. In nucleotides, the CDR3 is TGTGCCACCAGTGATGGCTATAACAATGAGCAGTTCTTC.